This entry lists 8 T cell receptor beta chains sequenced from one sample in a study of beta chain features in type 1 diabetes. Investigators reverse transcribed all isolated RNA, so they sequenced expressed TCRB transcripts. Produced via immunoSEQ multiplex PCR; TCRdb's table is partial and in-frame only. The sample has about 130,000 clones, 7% to 10% seen once. Sequencing was performed on central memory CD4+ T cells from blood. The receptors here all came from a man between 18 and 35 years old in good health.

The genes are TRBV6-1 and TRBJ2-7, with 8 bases that match TRBD1. The trim removed 5 bases at V and 3 bases at J, leaving 9 bases unmatched. Germline V gives CDR1 MNHNS, CDR2 SASEGT. CDR3 length: 15 amino acids. The CDR3 nucleotides read TGTGCCAGCAGTCTTTCCACAGGGGGTAACTACGAGCAGTACTTC. Its protein product is CASSLSTGGNYEQYF.

The sample holds many counts of this clone. The chain employs TRBV28 and TRBJ2-1; D may be TRBD2 (6 bases). Per the germline V gene, CDR1 is MDHEN and CDR2 is SYDVKM. There are 13 residues in the CDR3. Trimming shortened V by 7 bases and J by 4 bases, and 11 bases separated the two germline ends. The DNA of the CDR3 is TGTGCCAGCAACCGGGACTTTTACAATGAGCAGTTCTTC. It codes for CASNRDFYNEQFF.

This clone was counted only a few times. The chain employs TRBV5-1 and TRBJ2-5, with TRBD2 matching over 9 bases. The J call may be in error: the DNA end matches TRBJ2-7 better. Per germline, CDR1 SGHRS and CDR2 YFSETQ. There are 14 residues in the CDR3. The chain's CDR3 is CASADASGVFEQYF. The CDR3 bases are TGCGCCAGCGCAGACGCTAGCGGGGTTTTCGAGCAGTACTTC.

CDR3 protein: CASSRTGGKNIQYF. The CDR3 DNA is TGTGCCAGCAGCCGGACAGGGGGGAAAAACATTCAGTACTTC. The chain employs TRBV5-4 and TRBJ2-4; 10 bases line up with TRBD1. The CDR3 has 14 amino acids. V lost 4 bases and J lost 4; bases outside the gene matches: 2. Germline CDR1 is SGHNT and CDR2 is YYREEE (reference sequence).

V and J are TRBV18 and TRBJ1-6, with D hard to call. V dropped 3 bases and J dropped 2 bases, with 8 bases sitting between them. The CDR3 runs 15 residues. In germline, CDR1 is KGHSH, CDR2 LQKENI. The CDR3 DNA follows: TGTGCCAGCTCACCTCGGAGGACCTATAATTCACCCCTCCACTTT. It translates to CASSPRRTYNSPLHF.

This clone was recorded a few times. The chain recombines TRBV5-1 with TRBJ1-1; possible D gene TRBD1, 6 bases. V lost 4 bases, J lost 8 bases, and 12 bases lay in between. Germline CDR1 SGHRS, CDR2 YFSETQ. The CDR3 contains 12 residues. The CDR3 spells CASSAATGEAFF. The CDR3 coding sequence is TGCGCCAGCAGCGCCGCCACAGGGGAAGCTTTCTTT. Full variable domain (outside the CDR3, taken from reference TRBV5-1 and TRBJ1-1): KAGVTQTPRYLIKTRGQQVTLSCSPISGHRSVSWYQQTPGQGLQFLFEYFSETQRNKGNFPGRFSGRQFSNSRSEMNVSTLELGDSALYLCASSAATGEAFFGQGTRLTVV.

The gene calls are TRBV27 and TRBJ1-2; 7 nucleotides line up with TRBD1. CDR1 is MNHEY and CDR2 is SMNVEV in the germline V gene (reference sequence). This CDR3 spans 14 amino acids. V was pared by 6 bases and J by 1 base, with 5 bases of the junction left unmatched. CDR3 sequence reads: CASRVQGNNYGYTF. The CDR3 nucleotides read TGTGCCAGCAGGGTACAGGGGAATAACTATGGCTACACCTTC.

In this sample, this clone turned up many times. The chain links TRBV6-6 to TRBJ2-1; D not certain. CDR3 size: 11 residues. Germline V gives CDR1 MNHNY, CDR2 SVGAGI (reference sequence). The V and J ends lost 3 bases and 9 bases respectively, with 6 bases between them. CDR3 DNA sequence: TGTGCCAGCAGTTATTATTCTGAGCAGTTCTTC. Its protein is CASSYYSEQFF.